The 4 T cell receptor beta chains below were found in one sample sequenced in a study of shared clonotypes between healthy human individuals. The assay was immunoSEQ multiplex PCR, and TCRdb's table has in-frame clones only and misses some. Of 950,000 to 1,200,000 clones in the sample, about 80% were seen once. The material sequenced was memory CD4+ T cells from PBMCs. Subset denoted: CD45RA-negative fraction. All receptors derive from a man younger than 35 in good health. Some clones in this sample may be carry-over from other donors' samples.

This chain connects TRBV5-1 to TRBJ1-1, with TRBD1 as a possible D gene (5 bases). Per the germline V gene, CDR1 is SGHRS and CDR2 is YFSETQ. CDR3 size: 14 residues. The V end lost 1 base, the J end lost 4 bases, and 11 bases lay between the germline ends. The CDR3, as DNA: TGCGCCAGCAGCTTGCGCGACAGATTCACTGAAGCTTTCTTT. It translates to CASSLRDRFTEAFF.

The chain links TRBV7-2 to TRBJ1-3, with 7 bases lining up with TRBD1. The V gene's germline CDR1 is SGHTA and CDR2 FQGNSA. This CDR3 is 14 amino acids long. J gave up 4 bases and V 6 bases, and 6 bases lay outside the gene matches. CDR3 residues: CASRPPGQGNTIYF. The CDR3 DNA sequence: TGTGCCAGCAGACCTCCGGGACAGGGAAACACCATATATTTT.

The rearrangement joins TRBV5-4 to TRBJ2-3; 7 bases are shared with TRBD1. This CDR3 has 14 residues. With V trimmed by 4 bases and J by 6 bases, 8 bases remained unmatched. Germline CDR1 SGHNT, CDR2 YYREEE (reference sequence). The CDR3 DNA reads TGTGCCAGCAGCCCGGGTCCCAGGGGGGATACGCAGTATTTT. This encodes CASSPGPRGDTQYF.

The chain is built from TRBV29-1 and TRBJ1-1; 7 bases align to TRBD1. Germline values: CDR1 SQVTM, CDR2 ANQGSEA. The CDR3 has 12 amino acids. J gave up 7 bases and V 2 bases, and 4 bases lay outside the gene matches. Here the CDR3 reads CSVERTGGEAFF. CDR3 in DNA: TGCAGCGTTGAACGGACAGGAGGTGAAGCTTTCTTT.